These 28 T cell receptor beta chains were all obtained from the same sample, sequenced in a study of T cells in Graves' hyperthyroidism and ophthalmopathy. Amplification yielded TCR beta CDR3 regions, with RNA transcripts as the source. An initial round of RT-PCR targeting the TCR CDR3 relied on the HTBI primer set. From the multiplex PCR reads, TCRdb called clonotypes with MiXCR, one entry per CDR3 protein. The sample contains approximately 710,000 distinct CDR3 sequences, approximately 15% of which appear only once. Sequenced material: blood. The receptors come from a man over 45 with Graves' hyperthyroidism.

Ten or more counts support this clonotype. The CDR3 region is CASSSGPIWNEQFF. CDR3 nucleotides: TGTGCCAGCAGCTCCGGGCCCATTTGGAATGAGCAGTTCTTC. The chain carries TRBV7-3 and TRBJ2-1; the D is unclear. Germline assignment: CDR1 SGHTA and CDR2 FQGTGA. This CDR3 has 14 residues. Trimming removed 4 bases from V and 7 bases from J, with 14 bases in between.

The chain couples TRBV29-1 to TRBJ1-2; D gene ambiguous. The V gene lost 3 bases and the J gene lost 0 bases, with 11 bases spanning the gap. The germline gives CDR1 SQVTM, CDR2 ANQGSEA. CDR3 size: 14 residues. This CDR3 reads CSVDPLTANYGYTF. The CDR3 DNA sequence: TGCAGCGTTGACCCCCTAACAGCTAACTATGGCTACACCTTC.

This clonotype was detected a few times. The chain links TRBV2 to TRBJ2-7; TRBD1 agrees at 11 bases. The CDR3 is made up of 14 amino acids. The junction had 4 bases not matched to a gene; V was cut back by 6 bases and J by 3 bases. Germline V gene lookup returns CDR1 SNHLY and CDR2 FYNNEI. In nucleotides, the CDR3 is TGTGCCAGCAGGAGGACAGGGGGCAACTACGAGCAGTACTTC. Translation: CASRRTGGNYEQYF.

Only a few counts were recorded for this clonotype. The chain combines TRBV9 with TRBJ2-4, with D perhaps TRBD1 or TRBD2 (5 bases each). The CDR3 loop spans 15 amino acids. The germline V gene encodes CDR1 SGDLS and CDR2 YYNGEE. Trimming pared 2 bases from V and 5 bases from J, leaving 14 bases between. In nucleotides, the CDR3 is TGTGCCAGCAGCGTCCGGGACGGAAGGCAAAACATTCAGTACTTC. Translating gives CASSVRDGRQNIQYF. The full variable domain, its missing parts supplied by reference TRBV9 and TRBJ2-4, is DSGVTQTPKHLITATGQRVTLRCSPRSGDLSVYWYQQSLDQGLQFLIQYYNGEERAKGNILERFSAQQFPDLHSELNLSSLELGDSALYFCASSVRDGRQNIQYFGAGTRLSVL.

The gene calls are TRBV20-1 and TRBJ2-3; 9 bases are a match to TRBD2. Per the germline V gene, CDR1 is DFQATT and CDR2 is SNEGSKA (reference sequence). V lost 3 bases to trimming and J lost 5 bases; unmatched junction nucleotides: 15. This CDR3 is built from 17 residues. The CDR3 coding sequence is TGCAGTGCTAGGCCCCGACCGGCGGGAGGGCAGGAAGATACGCAGTATTTT. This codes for CSARPRPAGGQEDTQYF.

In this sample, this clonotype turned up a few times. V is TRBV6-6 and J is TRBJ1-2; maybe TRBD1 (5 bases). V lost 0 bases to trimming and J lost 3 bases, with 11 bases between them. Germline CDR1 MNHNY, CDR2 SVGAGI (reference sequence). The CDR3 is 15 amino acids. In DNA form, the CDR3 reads TGTGCCAGCAGTTACTCTACAGGAGGAGACTATGGCTACACCTTC. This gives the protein CASSYSTGGDYGYTF.

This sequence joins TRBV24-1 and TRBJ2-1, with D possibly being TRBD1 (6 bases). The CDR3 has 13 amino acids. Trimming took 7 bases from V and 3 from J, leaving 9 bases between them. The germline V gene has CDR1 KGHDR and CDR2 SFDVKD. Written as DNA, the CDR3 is TGTGCCACCAGCCCGGGACACTACAATGAGCAGTTCTTC. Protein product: CATSPGHYNEQFF.

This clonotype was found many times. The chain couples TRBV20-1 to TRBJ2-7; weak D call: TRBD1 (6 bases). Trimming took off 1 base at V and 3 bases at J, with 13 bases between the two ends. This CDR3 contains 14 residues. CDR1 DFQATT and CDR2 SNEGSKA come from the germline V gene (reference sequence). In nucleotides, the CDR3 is TGCAGTGCTAGAGCCCCCCGGGACAACTACGAGCAGTACTTC. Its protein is CSARAPRDNYEQYF.

CDR3 amino acids: CASSMVKGPQIYSNQPQHF. The DNA of the CDR3 is TGTGCCAGTAGTATGGTTAAGGGGCCACAGATCTATAGCAATCAGCCCCAGCATTTT. The chain carries TRBV19 and TRBJ1-5, with a possible D match to TRBD1 (5 bases). V was trimmed by 3 bases and J by 0 bases, leaving 21 bases between them. This CDR3 is 19 amino acids long. CDR1 and CDR2 (germline): LNHDA, SQIVND (reference sequence).

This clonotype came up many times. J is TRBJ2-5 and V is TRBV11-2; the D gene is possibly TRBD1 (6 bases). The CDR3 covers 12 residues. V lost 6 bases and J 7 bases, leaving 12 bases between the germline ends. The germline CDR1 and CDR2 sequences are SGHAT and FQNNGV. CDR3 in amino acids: CASSSIRGTQYF. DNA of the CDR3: TGTGCCAGCAGTTCTATCAGGGGGACCCAGTACTTC.

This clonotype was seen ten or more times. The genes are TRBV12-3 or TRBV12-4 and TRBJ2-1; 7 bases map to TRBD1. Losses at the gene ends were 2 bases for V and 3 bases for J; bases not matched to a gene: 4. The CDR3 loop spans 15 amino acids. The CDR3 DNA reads TGTGCCAGCAGTTTACGACAGGGCAACTACAATGAGCAGTTCTTC. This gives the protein CASSLRQGNYNEQFF.

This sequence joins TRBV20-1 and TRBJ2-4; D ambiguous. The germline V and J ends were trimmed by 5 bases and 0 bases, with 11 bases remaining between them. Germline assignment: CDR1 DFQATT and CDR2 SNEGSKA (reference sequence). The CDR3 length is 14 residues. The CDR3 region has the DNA TGCAGTGCTCCGCCGTACTTAGCCAAAAACATTCAGTACTTC. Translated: CSAPPYLAKNIQYF.

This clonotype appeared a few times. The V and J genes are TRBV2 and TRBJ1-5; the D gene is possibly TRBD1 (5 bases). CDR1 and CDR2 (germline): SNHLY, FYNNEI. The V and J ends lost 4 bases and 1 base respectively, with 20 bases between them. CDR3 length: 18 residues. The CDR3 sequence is CASSGEADRVESNQPQHF. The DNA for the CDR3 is TGTGCCAGCAGTGGAGAGGCCGACAGAGTGGAAAGCAATCAGCCCCAGCATTTT.

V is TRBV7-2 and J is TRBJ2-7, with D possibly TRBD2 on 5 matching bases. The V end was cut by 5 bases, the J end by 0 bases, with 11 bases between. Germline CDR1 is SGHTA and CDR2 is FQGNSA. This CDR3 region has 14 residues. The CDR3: CASSADWSSYEQYF. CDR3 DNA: TGTGCCAGCAGCGCGGACTGGAGCTCCTACGAGCAGTACTTC.

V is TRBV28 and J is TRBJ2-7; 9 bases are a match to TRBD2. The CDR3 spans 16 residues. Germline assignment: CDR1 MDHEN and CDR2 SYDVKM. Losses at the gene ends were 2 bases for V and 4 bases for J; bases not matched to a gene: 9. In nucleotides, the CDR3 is TGTGCCAGCAGTTTAGAAGTGGCTAGCGGGGTTTACGAGCAGTACTTC. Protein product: CASSLEVASGVYEQYF.

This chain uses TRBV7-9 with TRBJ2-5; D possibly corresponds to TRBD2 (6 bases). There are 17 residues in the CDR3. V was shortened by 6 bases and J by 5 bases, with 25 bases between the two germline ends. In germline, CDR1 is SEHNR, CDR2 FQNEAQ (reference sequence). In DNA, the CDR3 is TGTGCCAGCAGTTCCTCTGGCTGGGGGGAGCATCAGGAGACCCAGTACTTC. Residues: CASSSSGWGEHQETQYF.

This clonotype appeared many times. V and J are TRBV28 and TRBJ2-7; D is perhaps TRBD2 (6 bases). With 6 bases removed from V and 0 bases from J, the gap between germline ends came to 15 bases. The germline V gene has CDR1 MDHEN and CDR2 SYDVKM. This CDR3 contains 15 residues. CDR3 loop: CASRGRLVVSYEQYF. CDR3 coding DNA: TGTGCCAGCAGAGGCAGACTAGTAGTCTCCTACGAGCAGTACTTC.

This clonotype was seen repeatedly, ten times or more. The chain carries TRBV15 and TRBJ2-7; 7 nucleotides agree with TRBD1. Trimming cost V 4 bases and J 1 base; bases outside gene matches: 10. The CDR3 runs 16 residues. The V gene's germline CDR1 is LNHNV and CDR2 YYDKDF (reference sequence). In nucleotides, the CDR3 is TGTGCCACCAGCACAGCAGGGGGTTCAAGGTCCTACGAGCAGTACTTC. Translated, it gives CATSTAGGSRSYEQYF. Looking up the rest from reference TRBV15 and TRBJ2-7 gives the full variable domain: DAMVIQNPRYQVTQFGKPVTLSCSQTLNHNVMYWYQQKSSQAPKLLFHYYDKDFNNEADTPDNFQSRRPNTSFCFLDIRSPGLGDTAMYLCATSTAGGSRSYEQYFGPGTRLTVT.

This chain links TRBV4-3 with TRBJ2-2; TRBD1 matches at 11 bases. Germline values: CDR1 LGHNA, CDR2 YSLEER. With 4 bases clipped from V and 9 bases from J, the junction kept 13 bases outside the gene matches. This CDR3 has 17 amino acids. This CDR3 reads CASSPHMPGQGVRELFF. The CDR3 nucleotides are TGCGCCAGCAGCCCGCACATGCCGGGACAGGGGGTTCGGGAGCTGTTTTTT.

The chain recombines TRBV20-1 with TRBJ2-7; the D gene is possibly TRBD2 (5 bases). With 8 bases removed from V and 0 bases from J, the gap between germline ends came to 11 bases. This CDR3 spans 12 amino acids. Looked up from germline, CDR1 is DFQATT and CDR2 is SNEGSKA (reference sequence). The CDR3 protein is CSHQEDSYEQYF. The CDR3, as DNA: TGCAGTCACCAGGAGGACTCCTACGAGCAGTACTTC.

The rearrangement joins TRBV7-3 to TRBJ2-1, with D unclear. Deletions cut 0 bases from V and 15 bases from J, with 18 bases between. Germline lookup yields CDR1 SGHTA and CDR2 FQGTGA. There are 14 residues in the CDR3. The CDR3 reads CASSLTFSLDSRFF. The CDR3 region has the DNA TGTGCCAGCAGCTTAACGTTCAGCCTAGATTCGCGGTTCTTC.

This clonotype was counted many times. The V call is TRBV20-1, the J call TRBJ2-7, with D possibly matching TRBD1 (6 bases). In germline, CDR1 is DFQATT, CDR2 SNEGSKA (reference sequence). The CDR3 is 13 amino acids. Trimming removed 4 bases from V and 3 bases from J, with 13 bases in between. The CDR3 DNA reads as TGCAGTGCTATAAAGGACAGCAACTACGAGCAGTACTTC. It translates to CSAIKDSNYEQYF.

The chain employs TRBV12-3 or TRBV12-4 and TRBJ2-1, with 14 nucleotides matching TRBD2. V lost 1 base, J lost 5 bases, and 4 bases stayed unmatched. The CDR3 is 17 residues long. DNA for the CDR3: TGTGCCAGCAGTTTAGTGCGGACTAGCGGGAGGAACAATGAGCAGTTCTTC. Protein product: CASSLVRTSGRNNEQFF.

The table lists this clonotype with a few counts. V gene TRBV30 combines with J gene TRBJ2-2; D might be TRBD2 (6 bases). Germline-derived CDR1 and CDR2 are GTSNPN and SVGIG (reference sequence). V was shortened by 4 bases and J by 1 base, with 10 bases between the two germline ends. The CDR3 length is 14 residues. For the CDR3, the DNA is TGTGCCTGGAATTCGGGGGTGAACACCGGGGAGCTGTTTTTT. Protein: CAWNSGVNTGELFF.

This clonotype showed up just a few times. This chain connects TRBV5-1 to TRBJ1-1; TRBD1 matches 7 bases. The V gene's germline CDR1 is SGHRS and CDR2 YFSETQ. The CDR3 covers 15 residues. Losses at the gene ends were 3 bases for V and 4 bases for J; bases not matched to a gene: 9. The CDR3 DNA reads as TGCGCCAGCAGCTGGACTACAGGGGCAGCCACTGAAGCTTTCTTT. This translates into CASSWTTGAATEAFF.

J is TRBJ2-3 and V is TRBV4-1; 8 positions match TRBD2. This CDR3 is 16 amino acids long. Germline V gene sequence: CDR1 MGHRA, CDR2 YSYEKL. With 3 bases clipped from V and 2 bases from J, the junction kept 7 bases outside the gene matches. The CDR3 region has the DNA TGCGCCAGCAGCCAGCAACTAGCGGAGAACACAGATACGCAGTATTTT. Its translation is CASSQQLAENTDTQYF.

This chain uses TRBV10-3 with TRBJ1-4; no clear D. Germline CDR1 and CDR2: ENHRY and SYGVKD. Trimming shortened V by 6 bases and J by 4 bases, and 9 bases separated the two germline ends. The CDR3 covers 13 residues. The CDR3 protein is CAIRPQVNEKLFF. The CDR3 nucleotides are TGTGCCATCAGGCCCCAGGTTAATGAAAAACTGTTTTTT.

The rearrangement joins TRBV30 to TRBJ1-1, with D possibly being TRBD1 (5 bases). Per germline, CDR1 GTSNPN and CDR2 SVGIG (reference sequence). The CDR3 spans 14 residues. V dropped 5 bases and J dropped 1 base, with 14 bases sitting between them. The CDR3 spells CAWASGGWNTEAFF. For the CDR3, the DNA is TGTGCCTGGGCCTCGGGGGGTTGGAACACTGAAGCTTTCTTT.